Sequencing of this T cell receptor beta chain was carried out in a study of T cells in Graves' hyperthyroidism and ophthalmopathy. This clonotype has a count of ten or more. Losses at the gene ends were 4 bases for V and 7 bases for J; bases not matched to a gene: 10. Germline V gene lookup returns CDR1 MGHRA and CDR2 YSYEKL. The CDR3 has 16 residues. Amplification of TCR beta CDR3 regions was performed using RNA transcripts as template. Researchers ran a first-round RT-PCR on the TCR CDR3 using the HTBI primer set. TCRdb ran MiXCR on the multiplex PCR reads and lists one entry per CDR3 protein. This table has around 600,000 distinct CDR3 sequences, 14% appearing once.

The sequence derives from a woman between 18 and 29 years old with Graves' ophthalmopathy. Sequencing was carried out using blood. The chain has TRBV4-1 and TRBJ2-2; 9 bases line up with TRBD2. DNA for the CDR3: TGCGCCAGCAGCCCGTCTCGCGGGAGGGCTGTCGGGGAGCTGTTTTTT. Amino acid sequence: CASSPSRGRAVGELFF.